This T cell receptor (beta chain) was found in a study of T cells after yellow fever vaccination. The germline V gene encodes CDR1 MNHNS and CDR2 SASEGT. This CDR3 has 13 residues. V was trimmed by 10 bases and J by 3 bases, leaving 15 bases between them. This clonotype has at least ten counts. Via MiXCR, TCRdb re-called the 5' RACE reads, giving one row per CDR3 protein. In the table there are fewer than 450,000 distinct CDR3 sequences, roughly 7.5% of which are singletons. The chain has TRBV6-1 and TRBJ1-1; possible D gene TRBD1, 6 bases. The source of this sequence is a man in his late teens or twenties who received the YFV17D yellow fever vaccine. Sample: PBMCs, taken around 45 days after the first yellow fever vaccination. Here the CDR3 DNA reads TGTGCCACCCAAACAGGGCCGGACACTGAAGCTTTCTTT. Residues: CATQTGPDTEAFF.